The sequence of this T cell receptor beta chain was determined in a study of T cell responses to AZD1222 COVID-19 vaccine. Regarding the study as a whole: Unmutated variant regions are reportedly targeted by nearly half of spike-specific TCRs. In a largely white British group with more females than males, clonal diversity was possibly underestimated. With two AZD1222 doses given, Spike-specific TCR breadth and depth both rose.

A note on this clone: Its antigen is undetermined.

Repertoires were generated with immunoSEQ multiplex PCR, while TCRdb's copy carries only in-frame clones and drops some. Here the sample spans some 120,000 clones, more than 75% being singletons. The CDR3 loop spans 14 amino acids. Germline values: CDR1 SGHRS, CDR2 YFSETQ. V lost 4 bases to trimming and J lost 5 bases; unmatched junction nucleotides: 5. This specimen was peripheral blood, taken on day 0 of AZD1222 vaccination. The chain joins TRBV5-1 to TRBJ1-4; 7 nucleotides line up with TRBD1. The receptor was derived from an adult in good health. DNA for the CDR3: TGCGCCAGCAGCGTCGGGACAGAAAATGAAAAACTGTTTTTT. Translation gives CASSVGTENEKLFF.